Listed below are T cell receptor beta chains from one sample, sequenced in a study of radiotherapy plus CTLA-4 blockade in lung cancer. Produced via immunoSEQ multiplex PCR; TCRdb's table is partial and in-frame only. Counted here are 40,000 to 45,000 clones, about 70% occurring once; the ten biggest clones make up around 8.9%. This material consisted of peripheral blood, taken from a patient treated with radiotherapy plus ipilimumab. Source of these receptors: a human donor with non-small cell lung cancer who had stable disease on radiotherapy plus ipilimumab. Both conserved end residues are part of each CDR3. The D gene is left open where the match is weak. Clone size is stated in some rows and not others, as once, few, many or a class when expanded.

d_gene,abundance,v_gene,j_gene,CDR3aa,CDR3nt
TRBD2,-,TRBV9,TRBJ2-1,CASSVAGGTYNEQFF,TGTGCCAGCAGCGTGGCGGGGGGTACCTACAATGAGCAGTTCTTC
-,-,TRBV2,TRBJ1-6,CASRIDSPLHF,TGTGCCAGCAGGATAGATTCACCCCTCCACTTT
TRBD1,-,TRBV7-6,TRBJ2-7,CASSLGQGAAYEQYF,TGTGCCAGCAGCTTGGGACAGGGGGCTGCCTACGAGCAGTACTTC
-,-,TRBV21-1,TRBJ2-7,CASSNRTSAEWEQYF,TGTGCCAGCAGCAACAGGACTAGCGCGGAATGGGAGCAGTACTTC
TRBD2,once,TRBV5-4,TRBJ2-5,CASSEGGTSETQYF,TGTGCCAGCAGCGAGGGAGGGACTAGTGAGACCCAGTACTTC
-,-,TRBV28,TRBJ1-6,CASSSAGEGNSPLHF,TGTGCCAGCAGTTCCGCAGGGGAAGGGAATTCACCCCTCCACTTT
TRBD1,-,TRBV30,TRBJ2-1,CAWATDRRNEQFF,TGTGCCTGGGCGACGGACAGGCGTAATGAGCAGTTCTTC
TRBD1,once,TRBV5-4,TRBJ1-1,CASSPGQMNTEAFF,TGTGCCAGCAGCCCGGGACAGATGAACACTGAAGCTTTCTTT
TRBD1,-,TRBV7-9,TRBJ1-1,CASSLKTGYIEAFF,TGTGCCAGCAGCTTAAAGACAGGGTACATTGAAGCTTTCTTT
TRBD1,-,TRBV5-5,TRBJ2-7,CASSFRTGIHEQYF,TGTGCCAGCAGCTTTCGGACAGGGATTCACGAGCAGTACTTC
-,-,TRBV2,TRBJ2-1,CASTKGGGGSEGNEQFF,TGTGCCAGCACCAAGGGTGGAGGAGGCAGTGAGGGCAATGAGCAGTTCTTC
TRBD2,few,TRBV6-5,TRBJ2-3,CASSLAGVSDTQYF,TGTGCCAGCAGTTTAGCGGGGGTGTCAGATACGCAGTATTTT
TRBD1,-,TRBV5-4,TRBJ1-2,CASSSSGGLGYGYTF,TGTGCCAGCAGCTCGTCAGGGGGCTTGGGCTATGGCTACACCTTC
-,-,TRBV10-1,TRBJ2-7,CASSGSPTYEQYF,TGCGCCAGCAGTGGTAGCCCGACCTACGAGCAGTACTTC
-,-,TRBV11-3,TRBJ2-2,CASSLDIGHTGELFF,TGTGCCAGCAGCTTAGATATCGGTCACACCGGGGAGCTGTTTTTT
TRBD1,-,TRBV5-1,TRBJ1-2,CASRGQGRDYGYTF,TGCGCCAGCAGAGGACAGGGAAGGGACTATGGCTACACCTTC
TRBD1,few,TRBV2,TRBJ1-3,CASSADRGGNTIYF,TGTGCCAGCAGTGCGGACAGGGGTGGAAACACCATATATTTT
-,-,TRBV20-1,TRBJ2-7,CSARDISEQYF,TGCAGTGCTAGAGATATCTCCGAGCAGTACTTC
-,-,TRBV19,TRBJ1-2,CASSILSANYGYTF,TGTGCCAGTAGTATTTTGTCGGCTAACTATGGCTACACCTTC
TRBD1,-,TRBV7-2,TRBJ1-1,CASSLVRGRVTEAFF,TGTGCCAGCAGCTTAGTCAGGGGGCGGGTCACTGAAGCTTTCTTT
-,-,TRBV5-4,TRBJ1-2,CASSLTGFMYGYTF,TGTGCCAGCAGCCTAACAGGGTTCATGTATGGCTACACCTTC
-,few,TRBV5-3,TRBJ2-7,CARSLVADYEQYF,TGTGCCAGAAGCTTGGTGGCGGACTACGAGCAGTACTTC